The 10 T cell receptor beta chains listed next were all sequenced from one sample in a study of shared clonotypes between healthy human individuals. Generated by immunoSEQ multiplex PCR, the TCRdb table keeps only in-frame clones and is missing some. The sample records some 2.1 million clones, about 95% being singletons. Naive CD8 isolation took CD45RO-negative cells positively selected for CCR7 and excluded terminally differentiated effector memory CD45RA+ cells. Sequences were obtained from naive CD8+ T cells sorted from blood. All receptors derive from a man aged 18-30 years in good health.

About this clone itself: Other DNA sequences in this specimen translate into the identical CDR3. This sequence joins TRBV10-3 and TRBJ2-7; D ambiguous. Between the trimmed V and J ends, which lost 0 bases and 2 bases, there was a span of 5 bases. The CDR3 spans 13 residues. Germline loops: CDR1 ENHRY, CDR2 SYGVKD. CDR3: CAISESGPYEQYF. The CDR3 DNA reads as TGTGCCATCAGTGAGTCAGGGCCCTACGAGCAGTACTTC.

The chain joins TRBV7-9 to TRBJ2-2; TRBD2 might be the D (6 bases). The V gene lost 5 bases and the J gene lost 9 bases, with 22 bases spanning the gap. CDR3 length: 16 amino acids. The germline CDR1 and CDR2 sequences are SEHNR and FQNEAQ (reference sequence). The CDR3 nucleotides are TGTGCCAGCAGCAACTGGGACCGCGGGATTGAACGGGAGCTGTTTTTT. Translating it yields CASSNWDRGIERELFF.

The DNA for the CDR3 is TGTGCCTGGAGTGTATCTGCCCTGAGCCCCACGGAGACCCAGTACTTC. Translating it yields CAWSVSALSPTETQYF. The V call is TRBV30, the J call TRBJ2-5; D gene uncertain. This CDR3 comprises 16 residues. Trimming removed 0 bases at V and 5 bases at J, with 19 bases between. Germline V lookup: CDR1 GTSNPN, CDR2 SVGIG (reference sequence).

The CDR3 sequence is CATSTEQINEKLFF. The CDR3 DNA reads as TGTGCCACCAGTACGGAACAGATTAATGAAAAACTGTTTTTT. The rearrangement links TRBV15 to TRBJ1-4, with no clear D. The length of the CDR3 is 14 residues. Germline CDR1 LNHNV, CDR2 YYDKDF (reference sequence). Trimming removed 6 bases at V and 4 bases at J, with 12 bases between.

The chain recombines TRBV7-2 with TRBJ2-3; D possibly corresponds to TRBD1 (5 bases). Trimming removed 2 bases at V and 0 bases at J, with 18 bases between. The CDR3 is 18 residues long. Germline values: CDR1 SGHTA, CDR2 FQGNSA. The CDR3 sequence is CASSLYALGVDSTDTQYF. The CDR3 region has the DNA TGTGCCAGCAGCTTATACGCCTTAGGGGTAGATAGCACAGATACGCAGTATTTT.

The chain's CDR3 is CASSQHRRAGHYEQYF. The CDR3 DNA reads as TGTGCCAGCAGCCAACATCGGAGAGCGGGACACTACGAGCAGTACTTC. This chain links TRBV14 with TRBJ2-7, with D possibly matching TRBD2 (7 bases). This CDR3 is 16 amino acids long. Per germline, CDR1 SGHDN and CDR2 FVKESK. V was shortened by 2 bases and J by 3 bases, with 17 bases between the two germline ends.

The V gene is TRBV4-1, the J gene TRBJ2-3; D is unclear. The CDR3 is 13 amino acids. The germline V gene has CDR1 MGHRA and CDR2 YSYEKL. V was pared by 5 bases and J by 1 base, with 7 bases between. The CDR3 region has the DNA TGCGCCAGCAGCTACTACGGCACAGATACGCAGTATTTT. Translation gives CASSYYGTDTQYF.

The V gene is TRBV6-4, the J gene TRBJ1-4, with unresolved D. The CDR3 consists of 19 residues. V was pared by 4 bases and J by 0 bases, with 21 bases between. Germline assignment: CDR1 MRHNA and CDR2 SNTAGT. In nucleotides, the CDR3 is TGTGCCAGCAGTGGCGACGGCGGTAGGAGGGCGTCAACTAATGAAAAACTGTTTTTT. This encodes CASSGDGGRRASTNEKLFF.

This chain links TRBV27 with TRBJ2-7; D tentatively reads TRBD1 or TRBD2 (5 bases each). This CDR3 is built from 15 residues. Germline CDR1 and CDR2: MNHEY and SMNVEV (reference sequence). Trimming left V 6 bases short and J 0 bases short, with 15 bases between. CDR3 protein: CASRYGPGSSYEQYF. DNA for the CDR3: TGTGCCAGCAGATATGGCCCAGGGAGCTCCTACGAGCAGTACTTC.

This chain connects TRBV10-1 to TRBJ2-3, with TRBD1 as a possible D gene (5 bases). The CDR3 sequence is 16 residues long. V was clipped by 2 bases and J by 0 bases, with 12 bases between them. Per germline, CDR1 WNHNN and CDR2 SYGVQD (reference sequence). CDR3 amino acids: CASSEVQGRSTDTQYF. CDR3 in DNA: TGCGCCAGCAGTGAGGTCCAGGGCAGGAGCACAGATACGCAGTATTTT.